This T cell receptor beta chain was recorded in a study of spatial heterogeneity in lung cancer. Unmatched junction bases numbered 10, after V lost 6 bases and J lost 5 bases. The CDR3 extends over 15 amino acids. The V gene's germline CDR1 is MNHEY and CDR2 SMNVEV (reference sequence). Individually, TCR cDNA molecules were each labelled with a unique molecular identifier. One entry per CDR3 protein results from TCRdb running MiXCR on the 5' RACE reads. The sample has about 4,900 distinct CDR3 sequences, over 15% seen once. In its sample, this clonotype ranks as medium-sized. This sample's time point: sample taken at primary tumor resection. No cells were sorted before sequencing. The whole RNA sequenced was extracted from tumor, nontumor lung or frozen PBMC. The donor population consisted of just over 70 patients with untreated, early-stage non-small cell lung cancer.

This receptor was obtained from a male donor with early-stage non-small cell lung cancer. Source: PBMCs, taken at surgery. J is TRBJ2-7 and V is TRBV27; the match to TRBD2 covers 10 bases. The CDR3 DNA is TGTGCCAGCAGAAAAGCGGGGGGGCCTGTCGACGAGCAGTACTTC. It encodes CASRKAGGPVDEQYF.